This TCR beta chain was profiled in a study of CD8+ T cells in alopecia areata. Study details: At a dose of 5 to 10 mg twice daily, oral tofacitinib was given to treated patients. Notes on the study in general: Numerous clones, expanded in lesions, remained in scalp and blood during tofacitinib. Among the top 100, expanded CD8+ clones were significantly decreased by tofacitinib, as was scalp clonality.

Extracted RNA was reverse transcribed into cDNA, the sequencing template. Profiled with immunoSEQ multiplex PCR; TCRdb holds only in-frame clones, not every one. This sample has roughly 180,000 clones; roughly 50% occur once, and the top ten carry approximately 11%. Details on this clone: Its matching antigen is unknown.

V shed 6 bases and J 1 base; nucleotides not matched to a gene: 5. CDR1 is SGHDN and CDR2 is FVKESK in the germline V gene. The CDR3 is made up of 14 amino acids. This sample's treatment: oral pan-JAK inhibitor, 5-10 mg twice daily. Separation by sorting yielded CD4+ and CD8+ T cells from PBMCs. The starting material was CD8+ T cells sorted from blood, obtained at week 24, from a patient treated with tofacitinib. This chain uses TRBV14 with TRBJ1-2; TRBD1 matches 7 bases. This receptor was obtained from a human donor with alopecia areata. The CDR3, as DNA: TGTGCCAGCAGTCGGGACAGCGTTAACTATGGCTACACCTTC. Protein: CASSRDSVNYGYTF.